One sample yielded the 5 T cell receptor beta chains listed below, sequenced in a study of T cells in localized non-small cell lung cancer. Sequencing used immunoSEQ multiplex PCR; TCRdb keeps in-frame clones, though not all of them. Of 2,000 to 2,500 clones listed, about 28% are singletons. Source: normal lung tissue next to the tumor, taken before any cancer treatment. Source of these receptors: a man aged 35-75 years with stage I lung adenocarcinoma.

This clone is classed as medium-sized. J is TRBJ2-5 and V is TRBV7-2, with D hard to call. Per germline, CDR1 SGHTA and CDR2 FQGNSA. Trimming took 4 bases from V and 2 from J, leaving 8 bases between them. The CDR3 is made up of 13 amino acids. This CDR3 is CASSYLRQETQYF. CDR3 sequence (DNA): TGTGCCAGCAGCTACCTTCGGCAAGAGACCCAGTACTTC. The full variable domain, rest sourced from reference TRBV7-2 and TRBJ2-5, is GAGVSQSPSNKVTEKGKDVELRCDPISGHTALYWYRQSLGQGLEFLIYFQGNSAPDKSGLPSDRFSAERTGGSVSTLTIQRTQQEDSAVYLCASSYLRQETQYFGPGTRLLVL.

This clone has a single count. The J gene is TRBJ1-2, the V gene TRBV19, with 10 bases that match TRBD1. The CDR3 is 13 amino acids. Germline CDR1 is LNHDA and CDR2 is SQIVND (reference sequence). V lost 7 bases, J lost 5 bases, and 4 bases stayed unmatched. The CDR3 region has the DNA TGTGCCAGTACCTCGGACAGGGGGTATGGCTACACCTTC. Translation: CASTSDRGYGYTF. Together with reference TRBV19 and TRBJ1-2, the CDR3 gives the full variable domain: DGGITQSPKYLFRKEGQNVTLSCEQNLNHDAMYWYRQDPGQGLRLIYYSQIVNDFQKGDIAEGYSVSREKKESFPLTVTSAQKNPTAFYLCASTSDRGYGYTFGSGTRLTVV.

This clone was counted between two and nine times. The gene calls are TRBV6-8 and TRBJ1-1, with D hard to call. Trimming left V 2 bases short and J 4 bases short, with 8 bases between. Germline V gene data show CDR1 as MNHGY and CDR2 as SAAAGT. The CDR3 consists of 13 residues. The CDR3 reads CASSYGAVTEAFF. The CDR3 DNA is TGTGCCAGCAGTTACGGAGCAGTCACTGAAGCTTTCTTT.

This clone turned up a few times. The CDR3 reads CASATPFYGNQPQHF. The CDR3 DNA reads as TGTGCCAGCGCGACACCTTTCTACGGGAATCAGCCCCAGCATTTT. The chain recombines TRBV6-8 with TRBJ1-5; unclear D gene. The CDR3 has 15 residues. The V end lost 8 bases, the J end lost 4 bases, and 18 bases lay between the germline ends. CDR1 is MNHGY and CDR2 is SAAAGT in the germline V gene.

The chain uses TRBV19 and TRBJ1-2; D is unresolved. Trimming pared 9 bases from V and 1 base from J, leaving 27 bases between. The germline CDR1 and CDR2 sequences are LNHDA and SQIVND (reference sequence). The length of the CDR3 is 18 residues. CDR3 in amino acids: CASLPGSLNGALNYGYTF. CDR3 nucleotides: TGTGCCAGCCTTCCGGGGTCCCTTAACGGAGCACTTAACTATGGCTACACCTTC. The variable domain in full, completed from reference TRBV19 and TRBJ1-2, reads DGGITQSPKYLFRKEGQNVTLSCEQNLNHDAMYWYRQDPGQGLRLIYYSQIVNDFQKGDIAEGYSVSREKKESFPLTVTSAQKNPTAFYLCASLPGSLNGALNYGYTFGSGTRLTVV.